There are many counts of the clone carrying this T cell receptor (beta chain). Antigen specificity is unknown. The data belong to a study of regulatory T cells in long-lasting Graves disease. Study-level points and caveats: TCR diversity was lower in persistent than newly diagnosed Graves' disease.

Time point meaning: newly diagnosed GD, antithyroid drugs for less than 3 months. The TCR library was made from RNA extracted from PBMCs. V was trimmed by 6 bases and J by 0 bases, leaving 12 bases between them. This CDR3 has 15 residues. Per germline, CDR1 SGHTS and CDR2 YDEGEE. TCR beta libraries were built with iRepertoire HTBI primers and Arm-PCR of CDR3 regions. One entry per CDR3 protein, called by TCRdb with MiXCR from the multiplex PCR reads. The sample contains more than 300,000 distinct CDR3 sequences, around 15% of which appear only once. The same data also contributed to another study, on T cells in Graves' hyperthyroidism and ophthalmopathy. Turning to that study: Absent ophthalmopathy progression within 18 months defined stable Graves' hyperthyroidism. First-round RT-PCR targeting the TCR CDR3 was performed with the HTBI primer set. Ophthalmopathy could be told apart from stable hyperthyroidism with a 13 V-J model.

Sequenced here: peripheral blood mononuclear cells (PBMCs), sampled at new diagnosis, from a patient treated with antithyroid drugs. The chain carries TRBV5-8 and TRBJ2-2, with D unresolved. The receptor's source is a woman aged 18-35 years with Graves disease. The CDR3 here is CASTSRAANTGELFF. The CDR3 coding sequence is TGTGCCAGCACCAGTAGAGCCGCGAACACCGGGGAGCTGTTTTTT.